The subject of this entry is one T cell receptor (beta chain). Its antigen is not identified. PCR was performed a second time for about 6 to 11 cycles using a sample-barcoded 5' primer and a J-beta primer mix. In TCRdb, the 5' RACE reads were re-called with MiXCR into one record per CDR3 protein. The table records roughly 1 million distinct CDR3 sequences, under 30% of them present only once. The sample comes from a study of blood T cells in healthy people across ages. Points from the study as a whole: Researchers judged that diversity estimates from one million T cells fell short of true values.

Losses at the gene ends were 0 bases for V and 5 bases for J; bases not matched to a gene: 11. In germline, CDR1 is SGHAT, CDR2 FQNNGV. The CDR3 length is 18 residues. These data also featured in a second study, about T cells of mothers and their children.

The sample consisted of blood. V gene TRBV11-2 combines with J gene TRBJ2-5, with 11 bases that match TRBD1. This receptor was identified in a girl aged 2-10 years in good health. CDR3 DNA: TGTGCCAGCAGCTTAGATATTACGGGACAGGGGGTCTGGGAGACCCAGTACTTC. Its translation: CASSLDITGQGVWETQYF.